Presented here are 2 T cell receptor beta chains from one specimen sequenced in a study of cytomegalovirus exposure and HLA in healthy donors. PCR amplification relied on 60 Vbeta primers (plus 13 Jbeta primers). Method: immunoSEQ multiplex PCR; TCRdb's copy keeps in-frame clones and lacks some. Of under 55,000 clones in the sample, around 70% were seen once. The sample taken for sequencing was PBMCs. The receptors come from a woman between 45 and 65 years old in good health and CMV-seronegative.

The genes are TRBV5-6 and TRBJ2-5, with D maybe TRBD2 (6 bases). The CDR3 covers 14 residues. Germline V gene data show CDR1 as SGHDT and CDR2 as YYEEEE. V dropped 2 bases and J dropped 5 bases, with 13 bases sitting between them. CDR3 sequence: CASSLAGLEETQYF. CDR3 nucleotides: TGTGCCAGCAGCTTAGCGGGCCTGGAGGAGACCCAGTACTTC.

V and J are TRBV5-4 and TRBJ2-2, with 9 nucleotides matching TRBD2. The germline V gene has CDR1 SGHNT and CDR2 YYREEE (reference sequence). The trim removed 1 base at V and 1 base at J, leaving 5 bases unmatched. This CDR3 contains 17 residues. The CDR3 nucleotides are TGTGCCAGCAGCTTGAAGCTAGCGGGGCTGAACACCGGGGAGCTGTTTTTT. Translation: CASSLKLAGLNTGELFF.